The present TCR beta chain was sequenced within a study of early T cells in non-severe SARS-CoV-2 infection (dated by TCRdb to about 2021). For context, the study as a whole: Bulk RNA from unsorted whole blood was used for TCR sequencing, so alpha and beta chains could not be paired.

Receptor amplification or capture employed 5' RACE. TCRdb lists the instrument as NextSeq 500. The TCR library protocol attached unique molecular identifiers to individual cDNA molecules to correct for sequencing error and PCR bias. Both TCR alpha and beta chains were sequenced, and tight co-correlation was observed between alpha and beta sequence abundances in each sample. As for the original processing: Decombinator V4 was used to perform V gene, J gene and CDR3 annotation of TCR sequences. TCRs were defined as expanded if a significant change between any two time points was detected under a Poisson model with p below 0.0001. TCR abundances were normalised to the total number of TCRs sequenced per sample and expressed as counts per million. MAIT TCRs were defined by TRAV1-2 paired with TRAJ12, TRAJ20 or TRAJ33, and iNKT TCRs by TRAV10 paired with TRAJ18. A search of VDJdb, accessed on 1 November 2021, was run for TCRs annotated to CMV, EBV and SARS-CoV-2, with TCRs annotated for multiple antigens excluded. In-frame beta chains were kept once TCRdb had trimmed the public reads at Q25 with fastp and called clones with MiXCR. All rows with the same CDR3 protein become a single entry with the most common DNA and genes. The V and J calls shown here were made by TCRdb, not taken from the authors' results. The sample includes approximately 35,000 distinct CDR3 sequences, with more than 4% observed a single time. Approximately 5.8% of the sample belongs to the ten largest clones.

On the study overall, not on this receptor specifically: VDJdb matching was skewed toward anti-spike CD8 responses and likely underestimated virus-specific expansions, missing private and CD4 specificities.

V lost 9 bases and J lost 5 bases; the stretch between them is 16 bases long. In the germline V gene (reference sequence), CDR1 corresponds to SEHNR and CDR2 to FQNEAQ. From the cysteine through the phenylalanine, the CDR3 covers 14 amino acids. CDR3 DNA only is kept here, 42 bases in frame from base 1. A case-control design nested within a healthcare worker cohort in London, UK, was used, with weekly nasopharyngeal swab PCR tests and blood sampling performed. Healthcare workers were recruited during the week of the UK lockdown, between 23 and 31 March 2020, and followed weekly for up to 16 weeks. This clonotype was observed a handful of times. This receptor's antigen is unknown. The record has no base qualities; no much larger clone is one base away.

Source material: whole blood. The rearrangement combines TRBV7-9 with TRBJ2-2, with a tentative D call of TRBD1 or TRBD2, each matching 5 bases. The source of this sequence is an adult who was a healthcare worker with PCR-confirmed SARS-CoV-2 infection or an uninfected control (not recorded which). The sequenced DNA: TGTGCCAGAACATTAGGGGAGATAACCGGGGAGCTGTTTTTT. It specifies CARTLGEITGELFF.